The present T cell receptor beta chain was sequenced within a study of blood T cell repertoires in COVID-19. Study overall: COVID-19 samples from acute and convalescent phases originated in the United States, Italy and Spain. In each case, the material was cDNA or gDNA derived from T cells, B-cell-depleted T cells, or PBMCs.

This CDR3 has 13 amino acids. CDR1 and CDR2 (germline): GTSNPN, SVGIG (reference sequence). The J segment lost 7 bases and the V segment lost 5 bases, leaving 1 base of the junction unmatched. In the original processing: Estimation of nucleated cell counts relied on the amplification of reference gene primers. Method: immunoSEQ multiplex PCR; TCRdb's copy keeps in-frame clones and lacks some. The V and J calls and the clone size are those of that table, but D and trimming were determined from the DNA. The sample carries some 110,000 clones, roughly 83% recorded once. The chain combines TRBV30 with TRBJ1-6, with 11 bases that match TRBD1. The source material was peripheral blood. The receptor was isolated from a woman aged 70 to 79 with acute or convalescent COVID-19. CDR3 amino acids: CAWGQGANSPLHF. In DNA, the CDR3 is TGTGCCTGGGGACAGGGGGCAAATTCACCCCTCCACTTT. Full variable domain (remainder filled in from reference TRBV30 and TRBJ1-6): SQTIHQWPATLVQPVGSPLSLECTVEGTSNPNLYWYRQAAGRGLQLLFYSVGIGQISSEVPQNLSASRPQDRQFILSSKKLLLSDSGFYLCAWGQGANSPLHFGNGTRLTVT.